This entry describes one T cell receptor beta chain. The V gene end was trimmed by 4 bases and the J gene end by 4 bases; junction bases not matched to a gene: 10. This CDR3 spans 16 amino acids. From germline, CDR1 is LGHNA and CDR2 YSLEER. Authors' analysis steps: From reference gene primer amplification, estimates of nucleated cell counts were derived. TCRdb keeps only in-frame clones here, not all; method: immunoSEQ multiplex PCR. The V and J calls and clone size come from that table; D and trimming were worked out from the DNA. The sample includes 120,000 or so clones, over 55% of them seen just once. This entry comes from a study of blood T cell repertoires in COVID-19. Turning to the study itself: COVID-19 samples collected from the United States, Italy and Spain covered acute and convalescent phases.

Sequencing was done on a sample of peripheral blood. This chain links TRBV4-3 with TRBJ1-1; 9 positions agree with TRBD1. The TCR was taken from a woman aged 65 to 85 with acute or convalescent COVID-19. Written as DNA, the CDR3 is TGCGCCAGCAGCCCAGCCCCGGGACAGGGCGTCACTGAAGCTTTCTTT. As protein: CASSPAPGQGVTEAFF.